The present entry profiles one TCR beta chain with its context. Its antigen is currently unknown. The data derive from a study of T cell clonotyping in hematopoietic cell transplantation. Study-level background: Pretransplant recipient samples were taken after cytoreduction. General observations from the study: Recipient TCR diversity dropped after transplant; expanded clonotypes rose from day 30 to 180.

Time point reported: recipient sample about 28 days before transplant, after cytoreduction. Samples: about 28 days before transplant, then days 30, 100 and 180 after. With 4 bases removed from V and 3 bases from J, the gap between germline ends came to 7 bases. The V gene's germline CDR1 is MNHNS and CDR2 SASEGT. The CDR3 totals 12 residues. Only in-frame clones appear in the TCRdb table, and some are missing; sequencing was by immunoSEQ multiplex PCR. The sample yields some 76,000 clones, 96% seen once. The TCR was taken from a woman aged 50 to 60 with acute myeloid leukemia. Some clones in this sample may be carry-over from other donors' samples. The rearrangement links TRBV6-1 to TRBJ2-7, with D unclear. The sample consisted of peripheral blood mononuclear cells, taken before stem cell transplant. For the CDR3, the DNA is TGTGCCAGCAGTGTATATCTCTACGAGCAGTACTTC. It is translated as CASSVYLYEQYF.